Listed below are T cell receptor beta chains from one sample, sequenced in a study of shared clonotypes between healthy human individuals. The repertoire was sequenced with immunoSEQ multiplex PCR; TCRdb's copy has only in-frame clones and lacks some. The data show 2 million to 2.5 million clones, around 92% seen once. Material for sequencing was naive CD4+ T cells from PBMCs. Every receptor here comes from a man between 18 and 29 years old in good health. Some clones in this sample may be carry-over from other donors' samples. The conserved cysteine and the conserved F or W are not part of the CDR3 here. Size is stated for part of the rows, as once, few or many counts, or as a class when the clone is expanded.

TRBV10-2,NA,ASSSTTSGSAYEQY
TRBV5-1,few,ASSLMGGGDTEAF
TRBV7-3,NA,ASSLIILASSAKNIQY
TRBV5-4,NA,ASSDGNYGYT
TRBV4-2,NA,ASSQERVGTDTQY
TRBV5-1,NA,ASSLGLQETQY
TRBV2,few,ASRVRGQDTEAF
TRBV5-4,NA,ASRPGLAGGPETQY
TRBV19,NA,ASSIGGQGAQPQH
TRBV15,NA,ATSRDLGTGGMSSYEQY
TRBV5-1,NA,ASSWTGSGETQY
TRBV5-1,once,ASSEYQTGVDYEQY
TRBV11-3,NA,ASSLGSGNTIY